Included here is one T cell receptor beta chain sequence, with context. With 0 bases clipped from V and 0 bases from J, the junction kept 4 bases outside the gene matches. Germline V gene data show CDR1 as SGHRS and CDR2 as YFSETQ. The CDR3 is 17 amino acids. The record originates from a study of T cell changes during pregnancy in multiple sclerosis. Only in-frame clones appear in the TCRdb table, and some are missing; sequencing was by immunoSEQ multiplex PCR. The table lists 80,000 to 100,000 clones, 90% to 95% of them singletons. The material was peripheral blood, obtained after pregnancy. This clonotype was obtained from a female donor with multiple sclerosis, enrolled in a pregnancy study. V usage is TRBV5-1 and J usage is TRBJ2-2, with 8 bases fitting TRBD1. This CDR3 is CASSLGATGANTGELFF. The CDR3 DNA is TGCGCCAGCAGCTTGGGGGCGACAGGGGCGAACACCGGGGAGCTGTTTTTT.